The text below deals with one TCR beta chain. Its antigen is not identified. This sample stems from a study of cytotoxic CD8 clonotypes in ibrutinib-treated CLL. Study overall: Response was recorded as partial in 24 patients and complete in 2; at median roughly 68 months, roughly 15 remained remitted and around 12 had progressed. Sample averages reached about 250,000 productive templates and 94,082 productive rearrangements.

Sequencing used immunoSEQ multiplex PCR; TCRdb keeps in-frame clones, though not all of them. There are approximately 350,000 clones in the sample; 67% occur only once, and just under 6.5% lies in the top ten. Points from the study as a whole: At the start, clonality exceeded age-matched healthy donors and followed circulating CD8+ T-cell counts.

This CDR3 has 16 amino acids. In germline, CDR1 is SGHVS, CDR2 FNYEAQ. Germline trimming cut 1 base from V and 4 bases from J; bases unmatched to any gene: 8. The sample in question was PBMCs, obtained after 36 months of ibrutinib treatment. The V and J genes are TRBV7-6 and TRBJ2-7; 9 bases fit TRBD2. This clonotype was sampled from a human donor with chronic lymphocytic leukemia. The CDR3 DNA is TGTGCCAGCAGCTTAGTGGGTAGCGGGAGACGATACGAGCAGTACTTC. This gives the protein CASSLVGSGRRYEQYF.